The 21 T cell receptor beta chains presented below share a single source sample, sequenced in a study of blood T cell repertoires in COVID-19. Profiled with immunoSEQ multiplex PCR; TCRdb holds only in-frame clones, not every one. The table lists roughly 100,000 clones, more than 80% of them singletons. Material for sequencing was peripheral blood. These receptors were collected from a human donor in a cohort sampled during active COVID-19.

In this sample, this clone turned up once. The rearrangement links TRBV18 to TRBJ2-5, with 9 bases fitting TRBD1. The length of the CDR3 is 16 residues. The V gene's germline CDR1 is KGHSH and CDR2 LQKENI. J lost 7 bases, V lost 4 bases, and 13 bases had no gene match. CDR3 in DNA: TGTGCCAGCTCACAATCCATGGGACAGGGATTGGGGACCCAGTACTTC. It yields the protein CASSQSMGQGLGTQYF.

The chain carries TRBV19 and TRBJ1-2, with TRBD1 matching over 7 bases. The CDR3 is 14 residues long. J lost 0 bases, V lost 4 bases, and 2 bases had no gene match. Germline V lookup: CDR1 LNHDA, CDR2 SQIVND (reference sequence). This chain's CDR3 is CASSRGQTNYGYTF. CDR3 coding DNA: TGTGCCAGTAGTAGGGGACAGACTAACTATGGCTACACCTTC.

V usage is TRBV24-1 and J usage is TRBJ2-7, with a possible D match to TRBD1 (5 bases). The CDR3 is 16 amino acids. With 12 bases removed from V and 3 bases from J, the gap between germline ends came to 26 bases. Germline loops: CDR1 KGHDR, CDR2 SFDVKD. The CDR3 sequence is CAPVRGTASPNYEQYF. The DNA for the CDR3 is TGTGCCCCAGTTAGGGGCACGGCATCCCCAAACTACGAGCAGTACTTC.

As DNA, the CDR3 is TGTGCCAGCAGTGAACGTAGGGGCGATCAGCCCCAGCATTTT. Its protein is CASSERRGDQPQHF. The gene calls are TRBV2 and TRBJ1-5; D is perhaps TRBD1 (5 bases). V lost 2 bases to trimming and J lost 5 bases, with 10 bases between them. CDR3 size: 14 residues. Germline V gene sequence: CDR1 SNHLY, CDR2 FYNNEI.

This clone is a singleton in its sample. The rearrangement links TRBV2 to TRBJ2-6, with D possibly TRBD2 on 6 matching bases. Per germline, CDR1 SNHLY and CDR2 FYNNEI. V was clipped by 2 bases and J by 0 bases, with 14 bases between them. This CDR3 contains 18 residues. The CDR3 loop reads CASSESEGLRSGANVLTF. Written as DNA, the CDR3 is TGTGCCAGCAGTGAATCGGAGGGCCTACGCTCTGGGGCCAACGTCCTGACTTTC. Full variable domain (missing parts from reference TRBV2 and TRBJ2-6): EPEVTQTPSHQVTQMGQEVILRCVPISNHLYFYWYRQILGQKVEFLVSFYNNEISEKSEIFDDQFSVERPDGSNFTLKIRSTKLEDSAMYFCASSESEGLRSGANVLTFGAGSRLTVL.

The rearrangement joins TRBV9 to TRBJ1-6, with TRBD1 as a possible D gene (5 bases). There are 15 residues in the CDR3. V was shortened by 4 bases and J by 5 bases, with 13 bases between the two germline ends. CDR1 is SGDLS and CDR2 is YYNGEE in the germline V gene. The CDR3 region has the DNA TGTGCCAGCAGCCCCCAACAGGCAGATAATTCACCCCTCCACTTT. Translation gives CASSPQQADNSPLHF.

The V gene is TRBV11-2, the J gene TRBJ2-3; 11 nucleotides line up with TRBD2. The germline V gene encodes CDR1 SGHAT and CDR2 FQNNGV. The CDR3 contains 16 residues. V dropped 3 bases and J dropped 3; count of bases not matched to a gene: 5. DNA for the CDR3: TGTGCCAGCAGCTTGGGTGGACTAGCGGGTACAGATACGCAGTATTTT. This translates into CASSLGGLAGTDTQYF. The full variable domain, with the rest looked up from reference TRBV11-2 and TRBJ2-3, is EAGVAQSPRYKIIEKRQSVAFWCNPISGHATLYWYQQILGQGPKLLIQFQNNGVVDDSQLPKDRFSAERLKGVDSTLKIQPAKLEDSAVYLCASSLGGLAGTDTQYFGPGTRLTVL.

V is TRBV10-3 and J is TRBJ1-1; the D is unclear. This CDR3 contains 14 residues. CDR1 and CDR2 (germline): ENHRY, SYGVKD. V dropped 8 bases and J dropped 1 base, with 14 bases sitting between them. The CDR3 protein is CAISEDGRNTEAFF. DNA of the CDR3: TGTGCCATCTCGGAGGATGGCAGGAACACTGAAGCTTTCTTT.

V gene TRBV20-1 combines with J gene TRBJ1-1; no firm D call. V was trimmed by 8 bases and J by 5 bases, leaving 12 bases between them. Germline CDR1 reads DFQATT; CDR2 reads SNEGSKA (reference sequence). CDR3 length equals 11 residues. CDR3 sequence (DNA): TGCAGTAGTAAAACTAGGACTGAAGCTTTCTTT. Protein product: CSSKTRTEAFF.

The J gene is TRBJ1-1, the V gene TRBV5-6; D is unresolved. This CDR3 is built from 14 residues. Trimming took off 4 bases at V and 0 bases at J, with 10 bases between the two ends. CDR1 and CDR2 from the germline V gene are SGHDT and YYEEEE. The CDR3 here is CASSLNSMNTEAFF. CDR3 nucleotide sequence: TGTGCCAGCAGCCTAAACTCCATGAACACTGAAGCTTTCTTT.

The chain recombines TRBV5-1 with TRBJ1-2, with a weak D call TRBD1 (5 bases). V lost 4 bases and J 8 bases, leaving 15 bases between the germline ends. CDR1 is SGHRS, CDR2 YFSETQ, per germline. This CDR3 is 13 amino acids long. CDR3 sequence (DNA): TGCGCCAGCAGCCAACGGACGGGGGACGGCTACACCTTC. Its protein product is CASSQRTGDGYTF.

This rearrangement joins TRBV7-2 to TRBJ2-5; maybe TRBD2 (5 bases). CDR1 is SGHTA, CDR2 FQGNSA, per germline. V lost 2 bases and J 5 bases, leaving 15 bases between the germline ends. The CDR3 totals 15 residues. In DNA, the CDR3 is TGTGCCAGCAGCTTAAATATGGGCAGGAGGGAGACCCAGTACTTC. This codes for CASSLNMGRRETQYF.

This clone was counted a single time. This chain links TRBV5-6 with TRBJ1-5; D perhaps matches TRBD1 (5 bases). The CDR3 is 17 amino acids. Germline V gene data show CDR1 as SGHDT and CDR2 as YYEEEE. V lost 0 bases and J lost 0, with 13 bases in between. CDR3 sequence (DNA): TGTGCCAGCAGCTTGGGTGGGGCTTACTATAGCAATCAGCCCCAGCATTTT. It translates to CASSLGGAYYSNQPQHF. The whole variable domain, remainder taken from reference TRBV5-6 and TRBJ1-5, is DAGVTQSPTHLIKTRGQQVTLRCSPKSGHDTVSWYQQALGQGPQFIFQYYEEEERQRGNFPDRFSGHQFPNYSSELNVNALLLGDSALYLCASSLGGAYYSNQPQHFGDGTRLSIL.

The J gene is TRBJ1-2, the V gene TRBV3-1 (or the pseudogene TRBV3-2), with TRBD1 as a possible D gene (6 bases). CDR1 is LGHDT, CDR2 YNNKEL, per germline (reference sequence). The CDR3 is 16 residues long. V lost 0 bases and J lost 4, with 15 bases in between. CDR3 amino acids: CASSQDPGHPIYGYTF. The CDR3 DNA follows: TGTGCCAGCAGCCAAGACCCGGGACACCCCATCTATGGCTACACCTTC.

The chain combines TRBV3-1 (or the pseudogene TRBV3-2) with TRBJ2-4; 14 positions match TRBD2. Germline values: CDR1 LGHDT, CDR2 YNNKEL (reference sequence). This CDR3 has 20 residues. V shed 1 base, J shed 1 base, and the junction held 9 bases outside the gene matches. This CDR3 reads CASSQVTGTSGGPAKNIQYF. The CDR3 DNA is TGTGCCAGCAGCCAAGTAACCGGGACTAGCGGGGGCCCCGCCAAAAACATTCAGTACTTC.

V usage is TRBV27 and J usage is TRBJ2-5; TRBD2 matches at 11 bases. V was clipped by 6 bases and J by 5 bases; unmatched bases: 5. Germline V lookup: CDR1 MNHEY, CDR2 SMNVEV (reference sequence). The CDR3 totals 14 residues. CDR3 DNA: TGTGCCAGCAGATCGACTAGCGGGGACGAGACCCAGTACTTC. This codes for CASRSTSGDETQYF.

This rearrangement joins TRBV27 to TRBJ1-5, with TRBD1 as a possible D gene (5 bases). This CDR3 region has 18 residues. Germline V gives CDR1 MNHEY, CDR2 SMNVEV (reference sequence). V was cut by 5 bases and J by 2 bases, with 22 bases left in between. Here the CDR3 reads CASSNSRGAWNGNQPQHF. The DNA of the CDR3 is TGTGCCAGCAGTAACTCTCGCGGGGCCTGGAACGGCAATCAGCCCCAGCATTTT.

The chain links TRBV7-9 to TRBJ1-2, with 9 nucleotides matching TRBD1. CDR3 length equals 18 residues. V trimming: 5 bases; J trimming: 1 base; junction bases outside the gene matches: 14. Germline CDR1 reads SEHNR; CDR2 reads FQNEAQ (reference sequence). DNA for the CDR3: TGTGCCAGCAGCCCAATCACCGGGACAGGGCGGGGTAACTATGGCTACACCTTC. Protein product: CASSPITGTGRGNYGYTF.

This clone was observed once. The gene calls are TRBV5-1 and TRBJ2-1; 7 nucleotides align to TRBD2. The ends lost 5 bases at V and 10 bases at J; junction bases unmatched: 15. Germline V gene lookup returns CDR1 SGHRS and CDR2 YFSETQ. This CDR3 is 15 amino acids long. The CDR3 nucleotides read TGCGCCAGCAGTCCCGGAGGCGGGGGTGGTTGGGAGCAGTTCTTC. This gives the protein CASSPGGGGGWEQFF.

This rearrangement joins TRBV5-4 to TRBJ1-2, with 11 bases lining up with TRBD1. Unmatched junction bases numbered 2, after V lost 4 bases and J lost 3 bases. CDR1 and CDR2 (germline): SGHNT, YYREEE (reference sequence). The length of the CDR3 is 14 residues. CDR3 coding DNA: TGTGCCAGCAGCGGGACAGGGGGAGACTATGGCTACACCTTC. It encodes CASSGTGGDYGYTF.

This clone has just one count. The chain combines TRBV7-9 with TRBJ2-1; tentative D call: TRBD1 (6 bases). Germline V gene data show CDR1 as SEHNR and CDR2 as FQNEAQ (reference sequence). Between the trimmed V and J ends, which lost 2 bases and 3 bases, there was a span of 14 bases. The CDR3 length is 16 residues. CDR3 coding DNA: TGTGCCAGCAGCTTAAAGGGCAGGGGAGTCTACAATGAGCAGTTCTTC. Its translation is CASSLKGRGVYNEQFF.